Given below is one T cell receptor (beta chain) in context. The antigen is undetermined. These data come from a study of shared clonotypes between healthy human individuals. Broader study findings: Enrolling few donors narrowed the genetic and exposure-history diversity that was represented.

Each subset's genomic DNA was split evenly across several immunoSEQ plates. TCRdb's copy holds only in-frame clones and misses some; the assay was immunoSEQ multiplex PCR. The profile shows 450,000 to 600,000 clones, approximately 79% of them singletons. CDR1 MDHEN and CDR2 SYDVKM come from the germline V gene. The V and J ends lost 5 bases and 8 bases, in that order; junction bases with no gene match: 6. The CDR3 has 13 amino acids. Healthy and HIV-negative, the adult donors had no recent acute infections or vaccinations. Unsorted samples relied on about 86 million PBMCs, which served as the source of genomic DNA.

Material for sequencing was PBMCs. The source of this sequence is a woman aged 40 to 50 in good health. Some clones in this sample may be carry-over from other donors' samples. This sequence joins TRBV28 and TRBJ1-2, with 9 bases fitting TRBD1. The CDR3 region has the DNA TGTGCCAGCAGTCCTCTAGGACAGGGGGGCTACACCTTC. Amino acids: CASSPLGQGGYTF.